This section outlines one TCR beta chain sequence together with its context. The antigen remains undetermined. These data are taken from a study of blood T cells in healthy people across ages. General study findings and limits: Unsorted PBMCs ruled out conclusive naive versus antigen-experienced comparison. The fall in TCR beta diversity per million T cells was roughly linear with age.

Then a second PCR, running about 6 to 11 cycles, was carried out with a sample-barcoded 5' primer and a J-beta primer mix. Every cDNA molecule bore a tag from a template-switch adaptor containing 12 random nucleotides. From the 5' RACE reads, TCRdb called clonotypes with MiXCR, one entry per CDR3 protein. Here the sample spans around 780,000 distinct CDR3 sequences, approximately 60% being singletons. The CDR3 is made up of 17 amino acids. With 5 bases removed from V and 2 bases from J, the gap between germline ends came to 20 bases. The germline gives CDR1 SGHTA, CDR2 FQGNSA. Sequences were obtained from blood. The chain joins TRBV7-2 to TRBJ2-3; tentatively, D is TRBD2 (7 bases). The clonotype was recovered from a man aged 40-49 years in good health. CDR3 sequence: CASSAGGGRAITDTQYF. CDR3 DNA: TGTGCCAGCAGCGCAGGAGGGGGGAGGGCGATCACAGATACGCAGTATTTT.